A single sample is the source of the 30 T cell receptor beta chains below, sequenced in a study of T cell responses to AZD1222 COVID-19 vaccine. The table came from immunoSEQ multiplex PCR; TCRdb's copy has only in-frame clones and leaves some out. The data contain fewer than 150,000 clones, approximately 94% of them seen just once; the ten biggest clones take up around 5.1%. The sample here was peripheral blood, taken 28 days after the second AZD1222 dose. The receptor set was obtained from an adult who received the AZD1222 COVID-19 vaccine.

The rearrangement joins TRBV11-2 to TRBJ2-5; D is possibly TRBD2 (5 bases). CDR1 is SGHAT, CDR2 FQNNGV, per germline. The V gene lost 2 bases and the J gene lost 1 base, with 11 bases spanning the gap. The CDR3 length is 15 residues. The DNA of the CDR3 is TGTGCCAGCAGCTTATGGGGAGCCCCCCAAGAGACCCAGTACTTC. It encodes CASSLWGAPQETQYF.

The V gene is TRBV6-1, the J gene TRBJ1-1, with D uncertain. The CDR3 length is 13 residues. The V end lost 3 bases, the J end lost 4 bases, and 9 bases lay between the germline ends. CDR1 is MNHNS, CDR2 SASEGT, per germline. The CDR3 sequence: CASSDNWGTEAFF. In DNA, the CDR3 is TGTGCCAGCAGTGACAATTGGGGCACTGAAGCTTTCTTT.

The rearrangement uses TRBV2 and TRBJ2-7; D remains ambiguous. Germline-derived CDR1 and CDR2 are SNHLY and FYNNEI. V lost 5 bases to trimming and J lost 0 bases, with 2 bases between them. The CDR3 length is 11 residues. CDR3 sequence: CASSYSYEQYF. The CDR3 nucleotides read TGTGCCAGCAGTTACTCCTACGAGCAGTACTTC. Complete variable domain (other parts from reference TRBV2 and TRBJ2-7): EPEVTQTPSHQVTQMGQEVILRCVPISNHLYFYWYRQILGQKVEFLVSFYNNEISEKSEIFDDQFSVERPDGSNFTLKIRSTKLEDSAMYFCASSYSYEQYFGPGTRLTVT.

This chain uses TRBV6-5 with TRBJ1-2; TRBD1 might be the D (6 bases). The CDR3 runs to 12 residues. Germline V CDR1 and CDR2: MNHEY, SVGAGI. The V gene lost 6 bases and the J gene lost 6 bases, with 11 bases spanning the gap. CDR3 region: CASRGGIDGYTF. The CDR3 coding sequence is TGTGCCAGCAGGGGGGGCATCGATGGCTACACCTTC.

The gene calls are TRBV27 and TRBJ2-2; TRBD1 agrees at 9 bases. Germline values: CDR1 MNHEY, CDR2 SMNVEV (reference sequence). The J segment lost 6 bases and the V segment lost 1 base, leaving 9 bases of the junction unmatched. The CDR3 is 17 amino acids. CDR3 loop: CASSLWATGGMAGELFF. In nucleotides, the CDR3 is TGTGCCAGCAGTTTATGGGCCACAGGGGGCATGGCCGGGGAGCTGTTTTTT.

The chain combines TRBV4-2 with TRBJ2-3; D tentatively reads TRBD1 or TRBD2 (6 bases each). Germline CDR1 reads LGHNA; CDR2 reads YNFKEQ. V was clipped by 4 bases and J by 2 bases, with 13 bases between them. CDR3 length equals 15 residues. CDR3 region: CASSPEGGDTDTQYF. In DNA form, the CDR3 reads TGTGCCAGCAGCCCGGAGGGGGGCGACACAGATACGCAGTATTTT.

A word on this clone: The identical CDR3 is also encoded by other nucleotide sequences in the sample. The V gene is TRBV9, the J gene TRBJ2-3, with TRBD2 identical over 14 bases. The germline V gene has CDR1 SGDLS and CDR2 YYNGEE. V lost 3 bases, J lost 6 bases, and 3 bases stayed unmatched. The CDR3 has 15 amino acids. The CDR3 protein is CASSAGLAGVDTQYF. CDR3 nucleotide sequence: TGTGCCAGCAGCGCGGGACTAGCGGGAGTGGATACGCAGTATTTT.

This clone occurred a few times. This chain links TRBV28 with TRBJ1-2; TRBD1 might be the D (5 bases). This CDR3 is built from 16 residues. V was cut by 5 bases and J by 3 bases, with 19 bases left in between. Germline CDR1 and CDR2: MDHEN and SYDVKM. The CDR3 nucleotides read TGTGCCAGCAGTCCGGGTGGGGGTAGGTGGGACTATGGCTACACCTTC. Amino acid sequence: CASSPGGGRWDYGYTF.

The chain carries TRBV11-3 and TRBJ2-1; tentatively, D is TRBD1 or TRBD2 (5 bases each). V was cut by 4 bases and J by 7 bases, with 14 bases left in between. Germline lookup yields CDR1 SGHNT and CDR2 YENEEA. CDR3 size: 14 residues. The CDR3 nucleotides are TGTGCCAGCAGCTCCCGGGACCACAAGAATGAGCAGTTCTTC. Its protein is CASSSRDHKNEQFF.

The rearrangement uses TRBV3-1 (or the pseudogene TRBV3-2) and TRBJ1-1; D is possibly TRBD1 (5 bases). The CDR3 extends over 14 amino acids. Trimming shortened V by 4 bases and J by 1 base, and 10 bases separated the two germline ends. Germline CDR1 LGHDT, CDR2 YNNKEL (reference sequence). This CDR3 is CASSPIDRNTEAFF. In DNA, the CDR3 is TGTGCCAGCAGCCCGATCGACAGGAACACTGAAGCTTTCTTT.

The chain joins TRBV7-2 to TRBJ1-1; D gene ambiguous. CDR1 and CDR2 (germline): SGHTA, FQGNSA. This CDR3 contains 12 residues. V was pared by 0 bases and J by 5 bases, with 4 bases between. CDR3 sequence (DNA): TGTGCCAGCAGCTTAGCGGGGACTGAAGCTTTCTTT. It is translated as CASSLAGTEAFF.

The rearrangement links TRBV7-9 to TRBJ1-2; D is ambiguous. Germline assignment: CDR1 SEHNR and CDR2 FQNEAQ (reference sequence). The CDR3 spans 15 residues. V gave up 0 bases and J gave up 4 bases, with 12 bases separating them. In nucleotides, the CDR3 is TGTGCCAGCAGCTTAGCCCGGGATCTGAGCTATGGCTACACCTTC. It codes for CASSLARDLSYGYTF.

This rearrangement joins TRBV6-5 to TRBJ2-7; D is perhaps TRBD1 (6 bases). This CDR3 region has 15 residues. Germline V gene lookup returns CDR1 MNHEY and CDR2 SVGAGI. Trimming shortened V by 0 bases and J by 4 bases, and 13 bases separated the two germline ends. The chain's CDR3 is CASSYSRGQTYEQYF. The CDR3 coding sequence is TGTGCCAGCAGTTACTCGCGAGGACAGACTTACGAGCAGTACTTC.

This clone was counted a single time. This sequence joins TRBV12-2 and TRBJ2-3; TRBD2 is the table's D call and was not checked against the DNA. TRBV12-2 is a pseudogene segment. This CDR3 is built from 11 residues. The CDR3 loop is CASRWSDTQYF. The CDR3 DNA reads TGTGCAAGTCGATGGAGTGATACGCAGTATTTT.

The chain joins TRBV7-9 to TRBJ2-7; 8 nucleotides align to TRBD2. The CDR3 is made up of 15 amino acids. Germline V gene lookup returns CDR1 SEHNR and CDR2 FQNEAQ (reference sequence). With V trimmed by 5 bases and J by 5 bases, 11 bases remained unmatched. CDR3 in DNA: TGTGCCAGCAGCAATCGACGGACTAGCAGGAACGAGCAGTACTTC. It specifies CASSNRRTSRNEQYF.

The genes are TRBV6-4 and TRBJ1-1, with 8 bases that match TRBD1. Germline V gene data show CDR1 as MRHNA and CDR2 as SNTAGT. The CDR3 is 11 residues long. V trimming: 6 bases; J trimming: 6 bases; junction bases outside the gene matches: 0. This chain's CDR3 is CASRQGAEAFF. CDR3 DNA: TGTGCCAGCAGACAGGGGGCTGAAGCTTTCTTT.

J is TRBJ2-7 and V is TRBV5-1; 9 nucleotides line up with TRBD1. V trimming: 3 bases; J trimming: 6 bases; junction bases outside the gene matches: 1. This CDR3 region has 12 residues. From germline, CDR1 is SGHRS and CDR2 YFSETQ. The CDR3 DNA follows: TGCGCCAGCAGCTCGGACAGGGGCGAGCAGTACTTC. Translating gives CASSSDRGEQYF.

The chain has TRBV3-1 (or the pseudogene TRBV3-2) and TRBJ2-3; the match to TRBD2 covers 7 bases. Germline-derived CDR1 and CDR2 are LGHDT and YNNKEL (reference sequence). The V and J ends lost 0 bases and 4 bases, in that order; junction bases with no gene match: 7. CDR3 length: 16 amino acids. This CDR3 is CASSQDAGVLADTQYF. CDR3 coding DNA: TGTGCCAGCAGCCAAGATGCGGGGGTGTTGGCAGATACGCAGTATTTT.

This clone was seen once. The V and J genes are TRBV18 and TRBJ2-6, with D perhaps matching TRBD1 (5 bases). This CDR3 region has 19 residues. Germline V gives CDR1 KGHSH, CDR2 LQKENI. The V gene lost 1 base and the J gene lost 1 base, with 17 bases spanning the gap. DNA of the CDR3: TGTGCCAGCTCACCACTTGCAGGGTCCCGCTCATCTGGGGCCAACGTCCTGACTTTC. Translation gives CASSPLAGSRSSGANVLTF.

V gene TRBV6-5 combines with J gene TRBJ2-7, with D hard to call. V was clipped by 11 bases and J by 0 bases, with 17 bases between them. The germline V gene has CDR1 MNHEY and CDR2 SVGAGI. This CDR3 spans 14 amino acids. The CDR3 sequence: CAASRSPSSYEQYF. Written as DNA, the CDR3 is TGTGCCGCGTCCAGGTCCCCCAGCTCCTACGAGCAGTACTTC.

This clone was found a few times. The chain couples TRBV6-5 to TRBJ1-6, with D uncertain. The CDR3 is 15 amino acids. Germline CDR1 and CDR2: MNHEY and SVGAGI. V lost 6 bases to trimming and J lost 9 bases, with 18 bases between them. The CDR3 reads CASSVRPWEGSPLHF. As DNA, the CDR3 is TGTGCCAGCAGCGTCAGGCCTTGGGAGGGTTCACCCCTCCACTTT.

In this sample, this clone turned up many times. The rearrangement links TRBV6-5 to TRBJ1-1; D is possibly TRBD1 (6 bases). V gave up 4 bases and J gave up 5 bases, with 17 bases separating them. This CDR3 is 15 amino acids long. Germline V gene sequence: CDR1 MNHEY, CDR2 SVGAGI. CDR3 coding DNA: TGTGCCAGCAGTTCCCTTCCACCGAGGGGGACTGAAGCTTTCTTT. Protein: CASSSLPPRGTEAFF.

V usage is TRBV29-1 and J usage is TRBJ1-2, with 7 positions matching TRBD1. In germline, CDR1 is SQVTM, CDR2 ANQGSEA. The V and J ends lost 3 bases and 6 bases, in that order; junction bases with no gene match: 4. This CDR3 region has 12 residues. CDR3 DNA sequence: TGCAGCGTTGAGAGGGGGCTAAATGGCTACACCTTC. It translates to CSVERGLNGYTF.

This clone was seen once. The genes are TRBV5-4 and TRBJ2-3; 7 nucleotides match TRBD1. CDR3 size: 15 residues. Looked up from germline, CDR1 is SGHNT and CDR2 is YYREEE (reference sequence). The V gene end was trimmed by 5 bases and the J gene end by 0 bases; junction bases not matched to a gene: 6. The chain's CDR3 is CASSWDSGSTDTQYF. As DNA, the CDR3 is TGTGCCAGCAGTTGGGACAGCGGAAGCACAGATACGCAGTATTTT.

The CDR3 DNA reads as TGTGCCAGCAACGTACAGGGGGTTGAGAACACTGAAGCTTTCTTT. Protein sequence: CASNVQGVENTEAFF. The chain has TRBV5-4 and TRBJ1-1; 8 bases fit TRBD1. The CDR3 is 15 residues long. CDR1 is SGHNT and CDR2 is YYREEE in the germline V gene (reference sequence). V gave up 6 bases and J gave up 1 base; unmatched junction bases: 8.

This chain links TRBV30 with TRBJ2-2; 13 bases line up with TRBD2. Germline V gene lookup returns CDR1 GTSNPN and CDR2 SVGIG (reference sequence). The CDR3 has 14 amino acids. V lost 5 bases, J lost 5 bases, and 2 bases stayed unmatched. CDR3 DNA sequence: TGTGCCTGGGGGACTAGCGGGATTACCGGGGAGCTGTTTTTT. It specifies CAWGTSGITGELFF.

This chain connects TRBV7-3 to TRBJ2-7; maybe TRBD1 (6 bases). Germline CDR1 reads SGHTA; CDR2 reads FQGTGA. The germline V and J ends were trimmed by 2 bases and 0 bases, with 11 bases remaining between them. The CDR3 is 15 amino acids. This CDR3 is CASSLEGGPSYEQYF. In nucleotides, the CDR3 is TGTGCCAGCAGCTTAGAAGGGGGTCCCTCCTACGAGCAGTACTTC.

The genes are TRBV21-1 and TRBJ2-7; the table's TRBD1 call for D was not verified on the DNA. TRBV21-1 is a known pseudogene. CDR3 size: 15 residues. The DNA for the CDR3 is TGTGCCAGCAGCAAACCAATGGGGACATCTTACGAGCAGTACTTC. It is translated as CASSKPMGTSYEQYF.

The chain recombines TRBV7-8 with TRBJ1-4; D gene uncertain. The CDR3 is 13 residues long. The germline V gene encodes CDR1 SGHVS and CDR2 FQNEAQ. The germline V and J ends were trimmed by 6 bases and 4 bases, with 9 bases remaining between them. The CDR3 region has the DNA TGTGCCAGCAGGGAACAGTATAATGAAAAACTGTTTTTT. Residues: CASREQYNEKLFF.

V usage is TRBV5-3 and J usage is TRBJ2-1, with 15 bases lining up with TRBD2. TRBV5-3 falls under the ORF class, with uncertain function. CDR3 length: 19 amino acids. The V gene end was trimmed by 0 bases and the J gene end by 1 base; junction bases not matched to a gene: 5. The CDR3 is CARSLEGLAGGSSYNEQFF. DNA for the CDR3: TGTGCCAGAAGCTTGGAGGGACTAGCGGGGGGCAGTTCCTACAATGAGCAGTTCTTC.